This T cell receptor beta chain appears in the sequencing data of a study of graft-versus-host responses after intestinal transplantation. Across the whole study: Recipients across the board were started on anti-thymocyte globulin induction, then kept on tacrolimus and steroids for about three years.

CDR1 and CDR2 from the germline V gene are MNHEY and SMNVEV (reference sequence). This CDR3 region has 15 residues. V shed 2 bases, J shed 3 bases, and the junction held 6 bases outside the gene matches. Sequencing used immunoSEQ multiplex PCR; TCRdb keeps in-frame clones, though not all of them. The sample records tens of thousands of clones, 70% to 90% being singletons. About this clone itself: Its antigen is not known.

Whole-study results and caveats: Allograft graft-versus-host to host-versus-graft clonal ratios ran high in patients with graft-donor T cell macrochimerism. GvH clones were found in recipient marrow; some appeared first in ileum or blood.

The source is a human patient who received an intestinal transplant, so some T cells may come from the graft donor. The source was PBMCs, collected 26 days after transplant. V usage is TRBV27 and J usage is TRBJ2-7, with 8 nucleotides matching TRBD1. DNA for the CDR3: TGTGCCAGCAGTTTAGGACAGGGTCATGTCTACGAGCAGTACTTC. Its translation is CASSLGQGHVYEQYF.